This T cell receptor beta chain originates from a study of blood T cell repertoires in COVID-19. Assay: immunoSEQ multiplex PCR; the TCRdb copy retains only in-frame clones and omits some. The table shows about 100,000 clones, with around 90% occurring only once. Trimming cost V 6 bases and J 0 bases, with 14 bases left between them. The CDR3 length is 15 residues. CDR1 and CDR2 from the germline V gene are MNHEY and SVGAGI. The chain combines TRBV6-5 with TRBJ1-1, with D possibly TRBD1 on 6 matching bases. The clonotype originates from a woman aged 55-69 years with acute or convalescent COVID-19. Sequenced: peripheral blood. The CDR3 reads CASSSPGQMNTEAFF. In nucleotides, the CDR3 is TGTGCCAGCAGCTCACCGGGACAAATGAACACTGAAGCTTTCTTT.